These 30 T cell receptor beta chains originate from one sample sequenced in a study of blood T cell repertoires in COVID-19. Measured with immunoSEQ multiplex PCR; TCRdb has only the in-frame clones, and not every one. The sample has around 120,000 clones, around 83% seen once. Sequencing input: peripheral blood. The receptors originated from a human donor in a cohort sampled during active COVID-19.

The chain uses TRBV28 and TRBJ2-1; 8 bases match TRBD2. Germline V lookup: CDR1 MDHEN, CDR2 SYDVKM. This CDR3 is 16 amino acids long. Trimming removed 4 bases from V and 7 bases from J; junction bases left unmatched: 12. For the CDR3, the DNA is TGTGCCAGCAGTTCCGGGGCAGCGGGAGCCTTAAATGAGCAGTTCTTC. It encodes CASSSGAAGALNEQFF.

CDR3 DNA sequence: TGTGCCAGCAGTAACAGGGTTCAGCCCCAGCATTTT. It is translated as CASSNRVQPQHF. V and J are TRBV6-2 or TRBV6-3 and TRBJ1-5; D perhaps matches TRBD1 (6 bases). This CDR3 has 12 amino acids. CDR1 and CDR2 from the germline V gene are MNHEY and SVGEGT. Trimming removed 5 bases at V and 6 bases at J, with 8 bases between.

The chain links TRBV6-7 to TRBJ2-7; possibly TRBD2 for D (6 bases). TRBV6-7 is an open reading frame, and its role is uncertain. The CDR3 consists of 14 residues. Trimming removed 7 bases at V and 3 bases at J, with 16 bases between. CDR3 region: CASTRSGTDYEQYF. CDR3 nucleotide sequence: TGTGCCAGCACCAGGTCGGGGACTGACTACGAGCAGTACTTC.

CDR3 nucleotides: TGTGCCAGCAGTTTGACAGGTTTGGGCTACGAGCAGTACTTC. This translates into CASSLTGLGYEQYF. The chain carries TRBV27 and TRBJ2-7; perhaps TRBD1 as D (6 bases). Germline loops: CDR1 MNHEY, CDR2 SMNVEV (reference sequence). There are 14 residues in the CDR3. The ends were cut back, 3 bases at V and 3 bases at J, with 12 bases in the middle.

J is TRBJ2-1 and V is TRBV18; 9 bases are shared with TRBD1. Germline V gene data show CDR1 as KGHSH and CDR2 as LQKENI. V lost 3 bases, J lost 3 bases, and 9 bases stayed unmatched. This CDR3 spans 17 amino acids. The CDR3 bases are TGTGCCAGCTCACCGGTTTTCACAGGGGGCTACTACAATGAGCAGTTCTTC. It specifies CASSPVFTGGYYNEQFF.

CDR3 sequence (DNA): TGCGCCAGCAGCCGAACTGCGGGACCTACGACCAATGAGCAGTTCTTC. It translates to CASSRTAGPTTNEQFF. V and J are TRBV5-1 and TRBJ2-1, with a weak D call TRBD2 (6 bases). This CDR3 is built from 16 residues. V lost 4 bases and J lost 6, with 20 bases in between. Germline CDR1 reads SGHRS; CDR2 reads YFSETQ.

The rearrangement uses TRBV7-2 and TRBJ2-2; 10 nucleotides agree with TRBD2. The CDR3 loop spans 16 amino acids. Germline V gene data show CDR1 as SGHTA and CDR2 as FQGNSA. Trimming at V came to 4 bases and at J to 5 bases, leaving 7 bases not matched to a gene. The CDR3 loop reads CASSSSSGGYTGELFF. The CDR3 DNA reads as TGTGCCAGCAGCTCCTCTAGCGGGGGCTATACCGGGGAGCTGTTTTTT.

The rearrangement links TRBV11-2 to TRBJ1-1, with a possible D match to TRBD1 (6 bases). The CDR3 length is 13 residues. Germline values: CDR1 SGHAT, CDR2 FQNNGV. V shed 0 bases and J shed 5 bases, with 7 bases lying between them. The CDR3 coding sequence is TGTGCCAGCAGCTTAGAGAGGGGGACTGAAGCTTTCTTT. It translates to CASSLERGTEAFF.

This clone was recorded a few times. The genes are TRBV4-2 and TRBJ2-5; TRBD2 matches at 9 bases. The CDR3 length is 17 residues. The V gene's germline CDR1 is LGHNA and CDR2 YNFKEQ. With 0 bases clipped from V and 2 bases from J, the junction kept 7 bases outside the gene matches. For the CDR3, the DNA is TGTGCCAGCAGCCAAGACCCACTGACTAGCGGACAAGAGACCCAGTACTTC. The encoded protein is CASSQDPLTSGQETQYF.

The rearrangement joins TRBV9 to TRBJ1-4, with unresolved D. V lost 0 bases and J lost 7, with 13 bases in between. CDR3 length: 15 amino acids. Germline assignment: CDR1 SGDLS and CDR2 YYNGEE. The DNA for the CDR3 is TGTGCCAGCAGCGTAGAAGGGAACGAGGGTGAAAAACTGTTTTTT. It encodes CASSVEGNEGEKLFF. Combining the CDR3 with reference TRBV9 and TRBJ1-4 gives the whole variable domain DSGVTQTPKHLITATGQRVTLRCSPRSGDLSVYWYQQSLDQGLQFLIQYYNGEERAKGNILERFSAQQFPDLHSELNLSSLELGDSALYFCASSVEGNEGEKLFFGSGTQLSVL.

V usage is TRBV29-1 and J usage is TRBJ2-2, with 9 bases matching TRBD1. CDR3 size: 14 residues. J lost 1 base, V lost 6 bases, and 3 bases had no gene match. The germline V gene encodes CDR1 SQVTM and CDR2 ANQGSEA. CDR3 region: CSVGGQGNTGELFF. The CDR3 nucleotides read TGCAGCGTGGGGGGACAGGGGAACACCGGGGAGCTGTTTTTT.

In nucleotides, the CDR3 is TGTGCCAGCAGCGGGACAGGGGATCCCGGGGAGCTGTTTTTT. Translation: CASSGTGDPGELFF. The chain recombines TRBV7-9 with TRBJ2-2, with 10 nucleotides matching TRBD1. The CDR3 is made up of 14 amino acids. CDR1 is SEHNR, CDR2 FQNEAQ, per germline (reference sequence). V lost 5 bases and J lost 6; bases outside the gene matches: 3.

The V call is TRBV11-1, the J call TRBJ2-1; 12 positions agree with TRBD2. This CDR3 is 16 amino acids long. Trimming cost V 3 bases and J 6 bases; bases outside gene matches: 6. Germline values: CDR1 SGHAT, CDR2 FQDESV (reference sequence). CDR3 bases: TGTGCCAGCAGCTTGGCTCTAGCGGGGGGGCCCAATGAGCAGTTCTTC. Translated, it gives CASSLALAGGPNEQFF.

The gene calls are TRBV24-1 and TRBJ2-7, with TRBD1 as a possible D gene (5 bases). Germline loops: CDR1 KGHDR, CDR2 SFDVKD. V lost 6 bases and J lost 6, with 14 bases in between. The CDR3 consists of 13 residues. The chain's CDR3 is CATSQQDLREQYF. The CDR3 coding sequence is TGTGCCACCAGTCAACAGGACCTACGCGAGCAGTACTTC.

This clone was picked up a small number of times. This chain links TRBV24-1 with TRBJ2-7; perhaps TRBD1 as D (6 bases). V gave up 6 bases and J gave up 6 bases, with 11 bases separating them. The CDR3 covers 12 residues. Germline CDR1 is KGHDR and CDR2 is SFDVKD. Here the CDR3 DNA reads TGTGCCACCAGTCCGACAGGTCGCGAGCAGTACTTC. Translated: CATSPTGREQYF.

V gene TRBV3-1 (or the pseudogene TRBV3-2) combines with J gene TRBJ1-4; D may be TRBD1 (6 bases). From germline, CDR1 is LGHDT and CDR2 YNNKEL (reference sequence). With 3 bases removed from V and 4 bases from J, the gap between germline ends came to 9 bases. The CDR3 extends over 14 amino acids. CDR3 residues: CASSQGALNEKLFF. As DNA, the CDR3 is TGTGCCAGCAGCCAGGGGGCCCTTAATGAAAAACTGTTTTTT.

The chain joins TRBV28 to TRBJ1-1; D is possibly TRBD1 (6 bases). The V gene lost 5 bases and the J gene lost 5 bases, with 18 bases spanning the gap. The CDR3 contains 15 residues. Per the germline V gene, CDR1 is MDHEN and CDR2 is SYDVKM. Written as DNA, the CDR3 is TGTGCCAGCAGTAAAACCCAGGGGAGTTGGACTGAAGCTTTCTTT. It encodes CASSKTQGSWTEAFF.

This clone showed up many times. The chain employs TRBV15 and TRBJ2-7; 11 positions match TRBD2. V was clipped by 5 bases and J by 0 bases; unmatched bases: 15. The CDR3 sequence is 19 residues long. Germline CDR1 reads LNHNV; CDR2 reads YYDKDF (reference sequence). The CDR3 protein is CATSPLKGLAGGNSYEQYF. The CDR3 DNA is TGTGCCACCAGCCCCCTCAAGGGGCTAGCGGGGGGAAACTCCTACGAGCAGTACTTC.

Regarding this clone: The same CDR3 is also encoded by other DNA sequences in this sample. The CDR3 loop is CASSEGLAGEDTQYF. CDR3 nucleotides: TGTGCCAGCAGTGAAGGACTAGCGGGGGAAGATACGCAGTATTTT. The rearrangement links TRBV2 to TRBJ2-3; TRBD2 matches at 12 bases. The CDR3 extends over 15 amino acids. Germline values: CDR1 SNHLY, CDR2 FYNNEI. Trimming at V came to 1 base and at J to 5 bases, leaving 1 base not matched to a gene.

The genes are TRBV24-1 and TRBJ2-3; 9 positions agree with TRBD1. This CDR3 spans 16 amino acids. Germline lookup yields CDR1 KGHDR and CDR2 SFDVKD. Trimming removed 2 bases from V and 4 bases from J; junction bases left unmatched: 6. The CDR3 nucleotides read TGTGCCACCAGTGATTCGGGGACAGGGATAGCAGATACGCAGTATTTT. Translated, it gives CATSDSGTGIADTQYF.

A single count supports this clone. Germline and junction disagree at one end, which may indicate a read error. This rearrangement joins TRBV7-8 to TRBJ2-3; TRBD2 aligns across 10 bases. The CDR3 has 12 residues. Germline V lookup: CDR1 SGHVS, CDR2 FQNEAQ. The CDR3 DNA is TGTGCCAGCAGCTTAGGTAGCGGGAGGAGTGGGTTT. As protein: CASSLGSGRSGF.

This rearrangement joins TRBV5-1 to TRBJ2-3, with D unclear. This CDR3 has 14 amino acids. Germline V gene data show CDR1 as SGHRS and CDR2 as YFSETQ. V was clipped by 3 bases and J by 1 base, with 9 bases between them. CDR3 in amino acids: CASSWAIGTDTQYF. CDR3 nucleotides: TGCGCCAGCAGCTGGGCTATAGGCACAGATACGCAGTATTTT.

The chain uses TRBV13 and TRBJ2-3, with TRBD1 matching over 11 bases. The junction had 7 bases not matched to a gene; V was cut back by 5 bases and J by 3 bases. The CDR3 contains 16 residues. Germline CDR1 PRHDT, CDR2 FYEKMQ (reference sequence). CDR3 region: CASSVAGTGGTDTQYF. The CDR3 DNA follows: TGTGCCAGCAGCGTAGCCGGGACAGGGGGTACAGATACGCAGTATTTT.

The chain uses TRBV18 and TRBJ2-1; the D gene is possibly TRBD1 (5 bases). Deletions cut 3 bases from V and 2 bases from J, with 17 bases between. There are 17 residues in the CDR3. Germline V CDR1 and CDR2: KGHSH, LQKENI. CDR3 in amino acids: CASSPELGEYAYNEQFF. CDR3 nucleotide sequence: TGTGCCAGCTCACCTGAGCTAGGGGAATACGCCTACAATGAGCAGTTCTTC.

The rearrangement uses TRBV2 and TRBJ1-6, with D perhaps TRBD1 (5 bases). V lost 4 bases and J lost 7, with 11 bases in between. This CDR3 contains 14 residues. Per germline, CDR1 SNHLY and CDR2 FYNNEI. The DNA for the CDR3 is TGTGCCAGCAGTGTCGGGCAGGGAAATTCACCCCTCCACTTT. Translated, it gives CASSVGQGNSPLHF.

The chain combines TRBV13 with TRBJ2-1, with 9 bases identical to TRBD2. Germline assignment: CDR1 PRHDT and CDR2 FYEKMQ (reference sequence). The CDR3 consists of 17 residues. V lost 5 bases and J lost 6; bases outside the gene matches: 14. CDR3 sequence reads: CASSPSGREGLGNEQFF. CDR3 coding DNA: TGTGCCAGCAGCCCCAGCGGGCGGGAGGGCCTGGGCAATGAGCAGTTCTTC.

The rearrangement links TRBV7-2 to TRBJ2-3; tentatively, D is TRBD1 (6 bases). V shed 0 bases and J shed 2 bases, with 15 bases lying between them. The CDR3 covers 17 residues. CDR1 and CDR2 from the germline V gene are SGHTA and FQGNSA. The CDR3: CASSLAGALTNTDTQYF. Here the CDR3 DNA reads TGTGCCAGCAGCTTAGCGGGGGCCTTAACCAACACAGATACGCAGTATTTT.

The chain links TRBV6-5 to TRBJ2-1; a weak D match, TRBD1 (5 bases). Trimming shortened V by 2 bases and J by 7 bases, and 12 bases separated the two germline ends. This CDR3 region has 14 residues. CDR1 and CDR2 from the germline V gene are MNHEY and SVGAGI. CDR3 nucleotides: TGTGCCAGCAGTTACCTGGCAGGGCTAAATGAGCAGTTCTTC. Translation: CASSYLAGLNEQFF.

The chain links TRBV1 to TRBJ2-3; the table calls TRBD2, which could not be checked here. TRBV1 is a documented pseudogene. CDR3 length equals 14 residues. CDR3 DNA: TGCACCAGCAGCCATATATCCCGCGGTGATACGCAGTATTTT. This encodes CTSSHISRGDTQYF.

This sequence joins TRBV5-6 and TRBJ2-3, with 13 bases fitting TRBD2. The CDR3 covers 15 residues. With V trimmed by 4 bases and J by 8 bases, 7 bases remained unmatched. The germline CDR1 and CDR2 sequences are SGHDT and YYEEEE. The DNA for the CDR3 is TGTGCCAGCAGCGCGGGACTAGCGGGGTCTGGTACGCAGTATTTT. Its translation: CASSAGLAGSGTQYF.